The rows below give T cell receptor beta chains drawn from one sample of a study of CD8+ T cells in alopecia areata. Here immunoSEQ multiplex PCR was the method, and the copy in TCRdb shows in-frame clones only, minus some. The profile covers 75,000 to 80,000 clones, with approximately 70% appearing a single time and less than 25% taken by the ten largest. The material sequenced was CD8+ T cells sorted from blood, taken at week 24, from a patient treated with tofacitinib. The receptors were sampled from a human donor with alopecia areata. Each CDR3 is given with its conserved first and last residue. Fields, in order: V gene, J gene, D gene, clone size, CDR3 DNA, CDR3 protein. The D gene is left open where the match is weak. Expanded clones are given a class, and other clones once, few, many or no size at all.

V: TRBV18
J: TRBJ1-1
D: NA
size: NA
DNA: TGTGCCAGCTCAAATGGGCTGAGGGGCGCTGAAGCTTTCTTT
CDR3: CASSNGLRGAEAFF

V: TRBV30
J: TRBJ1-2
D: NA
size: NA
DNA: TGTGCCTGGAATGAGAGGGATGGCTACACCTTC
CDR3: CAWNERDGYTF

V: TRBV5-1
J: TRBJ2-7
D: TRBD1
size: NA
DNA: TGCGCCAGCAGCCCAACCCGGACAGGGATCCACGAGCAGTACTTC
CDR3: CASSPTRTGIHEQYF

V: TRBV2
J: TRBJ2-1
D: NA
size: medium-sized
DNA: TGTGCCAGCACCTCCGGGCCTCCGAAGGACAATGAGCAGTTCTTC
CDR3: CASTSGPPKDNEQFF

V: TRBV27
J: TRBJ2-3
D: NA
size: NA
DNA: TGTGCCAGCAGTTTTGGGGGTGCAGATACGCAGTATTTT
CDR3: CASSFGGADTQYF

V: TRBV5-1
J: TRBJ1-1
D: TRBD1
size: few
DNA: TGCGCCAGCAGCTTGGCCAGGACAGGGTACAACACTGAAGCTTTCTTT
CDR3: CASSLARTGYNTEAFF

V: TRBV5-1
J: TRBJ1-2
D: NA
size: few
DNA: TGCGCCAGCAGCGCTGACCCCAGCCAGAGGATGTGGAACTATGGCTACACCTTC
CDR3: CASSADPSQRMWNYGYTF

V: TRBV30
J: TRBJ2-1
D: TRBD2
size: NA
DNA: TGTGCCTGGAGACCCTCGGGACTAGCGGGAGTGGGCGATGAGCAGTTCTTC
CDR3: CAWRPSGLAGVGDEQFF

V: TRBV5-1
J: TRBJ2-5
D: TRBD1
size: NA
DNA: TGCGCCAGCAGCTTGGGGGCGACCGGGACAGGTACAGAGACCCAGTACTTC
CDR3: CASSLGATGTGTETQYF

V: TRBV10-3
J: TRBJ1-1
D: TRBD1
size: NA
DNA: TGTGCCATTTGGACAGGGGGCGAAGATGAAGCTTTCTTT
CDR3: CAIWTGGEDEAFF

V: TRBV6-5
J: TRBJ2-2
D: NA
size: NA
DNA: TGTGCCAGCAGTTACGGTCAGACCGGGGAGCTGTTTTTT
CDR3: CASSYGQTGELFF

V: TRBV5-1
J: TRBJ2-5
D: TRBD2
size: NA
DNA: TGCGCCAGCAGTTTTGCCCGAGGGACTAGCAGACAAGAGACCCAGTACTTC
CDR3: CASSFARGTSRQETQYF

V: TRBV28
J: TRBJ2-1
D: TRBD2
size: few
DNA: TGTGCCAGCAGTTTCATGACTAGCGGGACTAATGAGCAGTTCTTC
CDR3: CASSFMTSGTNEQFF

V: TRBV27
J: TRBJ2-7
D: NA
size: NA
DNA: TGTGCCAGCAGTTTCGTTTCCCCCTTCGAGCAGTACTTC
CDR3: CASSFVSPFEQYF

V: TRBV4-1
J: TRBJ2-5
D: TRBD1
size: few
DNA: TGCGCCAGCAGCCAAGACGAGAGGGGACAGGGGTTGAGGGAGACCCAGTACTTC
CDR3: CASSQDERGQGLRETQYF

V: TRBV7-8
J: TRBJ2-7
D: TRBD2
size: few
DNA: TGTGCCAGCAGCTTGGGGACTAGATCCTACGAGCAGTACTTC
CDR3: CASSLGTRSYEQYF

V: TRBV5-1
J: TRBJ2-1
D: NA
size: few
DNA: TGCGCCAGCAGTATGGACTATTCCTTCTACAATGAGCAGTTCTTC
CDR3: CASSMDYSFYNEQFF

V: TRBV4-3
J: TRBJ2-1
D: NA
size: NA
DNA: TGCGCCAGCAGCCAAGAGGGGGGGCAAACCTATGAGCAGTTCTTC
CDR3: CASSQEGGQTYEQFF

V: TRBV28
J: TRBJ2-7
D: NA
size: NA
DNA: TGTGCCAGCAGGACCGACACCGAGCAGTACTTC
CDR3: CASRTDTEQYF

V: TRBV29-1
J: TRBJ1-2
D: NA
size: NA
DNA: TGCAGCGTTGAAGAGCCCACGAGGTTTAACTATGGCTACACCTTC
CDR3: CSVEEPTRFNYGYTF

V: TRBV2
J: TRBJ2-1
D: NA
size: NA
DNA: TGTGCCAGCAAGGTTGAGGGATCCTACAATGAGCAGTTCTTC
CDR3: CASKVEGSYNEQFF

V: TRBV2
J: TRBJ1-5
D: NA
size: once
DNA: TGTGCCAGCAGTGAACGAACAGTTACCAATCAGCCCCAGCATTTT
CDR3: CASSERTVTNQPQHF

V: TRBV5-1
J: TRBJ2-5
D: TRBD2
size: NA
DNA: TGCGCCAGCAGCTATCTTGGGACTAGCAGAGAGTACCAAGAGACCCAGTACTTC
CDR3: CASSYLGTSREYQETQYF

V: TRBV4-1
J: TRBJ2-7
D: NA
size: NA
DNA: TGCGCCAGCAGCCAAGCCCGTTTCTACGAGCAGTACTTC
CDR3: CASSQARFYEQYF

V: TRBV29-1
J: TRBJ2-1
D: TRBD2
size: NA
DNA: TGCAGCGTCGCCGGACTAGCGGGGGGGCCCAATGAGCAGTTCTTC
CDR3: CSVAGLAGGPNEQFF

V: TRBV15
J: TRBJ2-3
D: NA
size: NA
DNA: TGTGCCACCAGTAAGGGGGTGGGCGCAGATACGCAGTATTTT
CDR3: CATSKGVGADTQYF

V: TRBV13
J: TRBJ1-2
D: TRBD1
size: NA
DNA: TGTGCCAGCAGCGTACCGAGGGACAGGGTGCATGGCTACACCTTC
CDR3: CASSVPRDRVHGYTF

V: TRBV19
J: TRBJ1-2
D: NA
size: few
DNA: TGTGCCAGTAGTATAGTCGCTGGAGATGGCTACACCTTC
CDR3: CASSIVAGDGYTF

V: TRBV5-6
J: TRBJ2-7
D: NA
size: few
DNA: TGTGCCAGCAGCCTCCCGCTTCACAGTACCTACGAGCAGTACTTC
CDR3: CASSLPLHSTYEQYF

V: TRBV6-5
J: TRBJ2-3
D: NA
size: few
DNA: TGTGCCAGCAGTTCGGCGGACCCTACGTGGGATACGCAGTATTTT
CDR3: CASSSADPTWDTQYF

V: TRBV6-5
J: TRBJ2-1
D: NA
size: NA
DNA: TGTGCCAGTGCTTTGGGGAGCGATGAGCAGTTCTTC
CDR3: CASALGSDEQFF

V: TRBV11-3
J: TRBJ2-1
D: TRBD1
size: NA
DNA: TGTGCCAGCAGCCTTCCGGGACAGGGGGTAAATGAGCAGTTCTTC
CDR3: CASSLPGQGVNEQFF

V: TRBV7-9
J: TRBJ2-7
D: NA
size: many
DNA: TGTGCCAGCAGCAGGTTTTACGAGCAGTACTTC
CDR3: CASSRFYEQYF

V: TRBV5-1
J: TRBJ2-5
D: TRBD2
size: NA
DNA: TGCGCCAGCAGCTTTATCGGACTAGCGGAGACCCAGTACTTC
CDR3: CASSFIGLAETQYF

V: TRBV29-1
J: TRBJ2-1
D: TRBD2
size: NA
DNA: TGCAGCGTAGGGCTAGCGGGGGACAATGAGCAGTTCTTC
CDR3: CSVGLAGDNEQFF

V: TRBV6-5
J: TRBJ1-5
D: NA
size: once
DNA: TGTGCCAGCAGTTACTCGGCGGGATCGAATCAGCCCCAGCATTTT
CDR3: CASSYSAGSNQPQHF

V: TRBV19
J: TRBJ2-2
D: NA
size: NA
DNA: TGTGCCAGTAGTAAAAAGAGGGACACCGGGGAGCTGTTTTTT
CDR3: CASSKKRDTGELFF

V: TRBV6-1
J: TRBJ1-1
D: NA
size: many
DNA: TGTGCCAGCAGTGACGCGGCGCGGAACACTGAAGCTTTCTTT
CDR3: CASSDAARNTEAFF

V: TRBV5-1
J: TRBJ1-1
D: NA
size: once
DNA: TGCGCCAGCAGCTTGGTAGGCGGGGCAGATGAAGCTTTCTTT
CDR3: CASSLVGGADEAFF

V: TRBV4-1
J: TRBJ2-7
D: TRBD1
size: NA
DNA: TGCGCCAGCAGCCAGGGGTTCCTAGGGCAGGGGGTGACCGAGCAGTACTTC
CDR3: CASSQGFLGQGVTEQYF

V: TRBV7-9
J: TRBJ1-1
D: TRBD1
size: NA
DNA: TGTGCCAGCAGCCCAGGACAGGGGTCGAACACTGAAGCTTTCTTT
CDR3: CASSPGQGSNTEAFF

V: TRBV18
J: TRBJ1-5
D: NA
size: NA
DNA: TGTGCCAGCTCACCATTCCGGGGGTGGTGGCCCCAGCATTTT
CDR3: CASSPFRGWWPQHF

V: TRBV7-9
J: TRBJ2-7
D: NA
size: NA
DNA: TGTGCCAGCAGCTCACCATTGAAAGGGCAAGAGCAGTACTTC
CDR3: CASSSPLKGQEQYF

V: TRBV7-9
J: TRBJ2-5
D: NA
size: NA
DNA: TGTGCCAGCAGCTCGCTAAACTTCAGGGGTTCCTTTACCCAGTACTTC
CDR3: CASSSLNFRGSFTQYF